This TCR beta chain derives from a study of blood T cell repertoires in COVID-19. Study as a whole: Samples came from the United States, Italy and Spain, spanning acute and convalescent COVID-19. The analysed material was cDNA or gDNA that came from T cells, B-cell-depleted T cells, or PBMCs.

The CDR3 is made up of 14 amino acids. Germline CDR1 SNHLY, CDR2 FYNNEI. V lost 5 bases, J lost 2 bases, and 6 bases stayed unmatched. In the authors' methods: Estimated nucleated cell counts came from reference gene primer amplification. TCRdb's copy holds only in-frame clones and misses some; the assay was immunoSEQ multiplex PCR. From that table come the V and J calls and clone size; the DNA was used to work out D and trimming. The data show roughly 300,000 clones, 87% seen once. V is TRBV2 and J is TRBJ2-7; 7 bases match TRBD1. The sample taken for sequencing was peripheral blood. This sequence originates from a woman between 40 and 55 years old who had recovered from COVID-19. CDR3: CASSSQGSAYEQYF. DNA of the CDR3: TGTGCCAGCAGTTCACAGGGGTCGGCCTACGAGCAGTACTTC. Supplemented by reference TRBV2 and TRBJ2-7, the full variable domain reads EPEVTQTPSHQVTQMGQEVILRCVPISNHLYFYWYRQILGQKVEFLVSFYNNEISEKSEIFDDQFSVERPDGSNFTLKIRSTKLEDSAMYFCASSSQGSAYEQYFGPGTRLTVT.